This TCR beta chain was retrieved from a study of OX40 agonist ivuxolimab in advanced cancers. Study-wide results and caveats: By week 6 at 0.1 to 3.0 mg/kg, blood CD4+ and CD8+ T cells had expanded clonally. More expanded clones were found, on average, in CD8+ than in CD4+ T cells.

Libraries were prepared by immunoSEQ multiplex PCR; TCRdb keeps only in-frame clonotypes and omits some of them. The sample comprises about 64,000 clones, around four fifths of which are singletons, and about 2% rests with the top ten. Comment on this clone: What it binds is not known.

The sequence was collected from an adult with an advanced solid tumor such as melanoma, head and neck, liver or kidney cancer. The sequencing here drew on CD4+ or CD8+ T cells sorted from blood, taken in a trial of the OX40 agonist ivuxolimab.

The DNA of the CDR3 is TGTGCCAGCAGCCCCCTAGCGGGAGGATCCCACGAGCAGTACTTC. Translating it yields CASSPLAGGSHEQYF. J is TRBJ2-7 and V is TRBV7-9, with 11 bases lining up with TRBD2. CDR1 is SEHNR, CDR2 FQNEAQ, per germline (reference sequence). Trimming at V came to 5 bases and at J to 5 bases, leaving 8 bases not matched to a gene. The CDR3 runs to 15 residues.